Listed below are T cell receptor beta chains from one sample, sequenced in a study of regulatory T cells in long-lasting Graves disease. TCRdb fed the multiplex PCR reads into MiXCR, producing one record per CDR3 protein. This sample carries hundreds of thousands of distinct CDR3 sequences, roughly 16% of them seen once, and the ten largest clones take roughly 18%. This sample was also put to use in a study of T cells in Graves' hyperthyroidism and ophthalmopathy.

Sequencing used peripheral blood mononuclear cells (PBMCs), obtained at new diagnosis, from a patient treated with antithyroid drugs. The receptors were sampled from a woman aged 25-40 years with Graves disease. Both conserved end residues are part of each CDR3. Fields, in order: clone size, V gene, D gene, J gene, CDR3 protein, CDR3 DNA. A D gene is named only where the DNA matches it firmly. Size tells how often a clone was seen (once, few, many) or the class of an expanded clone, and some rows leave it out.

>many|TRBV28|.|TRBJ1-2
CASSPLGYGYTF
TGTGCCAGCAGTCCCTTGGGCTATGGCTACACCTTC
>.|TRBV10-3|.|TRBJ2-7
CAASGLSYEQYF
TGTGCCGCCTCAGGTTTATCCTACGAGCAGTACTTC
>many|TRBV20-1|TRBD2|TRBJ2-2
CSARDEREAGELFF
TGCAGTGCTAGAGACGAGCGGGAGGCCGGGGAGCTGTTTTTT
>many|TRBV7-3|.|TRBJ2-1
CASSLNRDPNNEQFF
TGTGCCAGCAGCTTAAACCGGGACCCTAACAATGAGCAGTTCTTC
>.|TRBV7-9|.|TRBJ1-6
CASSEDINSPLHF
TGTGCCAGCAGCGAAGACATAAATTCACCCCTCCACTTT
>many|TRBV5-1|TRBD2|TRBJ2-7
CASSLDSTSGNYEQYF
TGCGCCAGCAGCTTGGATTCGACTAGCGGTAACTACGAGCAGTACTTC
>many|TRBV7-2|TRBD2|TRBJ2-1
CASSKTGLANNEQFF
TGTGCCAGCAGCAAGACGGGACTAGCGAACAATGAGCAGTTCTTC
>many|TRBV7-9|.|TRBJ1-1
CASQLNTEAFF
TGTGCCTCTCAGCTGAACACTGAAGCTTTCTTT
>.|TRBV29-1|.|TRBJ2-5
CSVDLWQTQETQYF
TGCAGCGTTGATCTTTGGCAGACCCAAGAGACCCAGTACTTC
>few|TRBV9|.|TRBJ1-2
CASSVKNRAANYGYTF
TGTGCCAGCAGCGTCAAGAACAGGGCCGCTAACTATGGCTACACCTTC
>.|TRBV5-1|.|TRBJ1-2
CASSQSEGLTELYGYTF
TGCGCCAGCAGCCAATCTGAGGGACTCACGGAGCTCTATGGCTACACCTTC
>few|TRBV27|.|TRBJ1-1
CASSLVGQGKNAEAFF
TGTGCCAGCAGTTTGGTCGGCCAGGGAAAAAACGCTGAAGCTTTCTTT
>many|TRBV5-1|TRBD1|TRBJ2-3
CASNPDGRTGTDTQYF
TGCGCCAGCAATCCAGATGGGAGGACAGGGACAGATACGCAGTATTTT
>many|TRBV6-1|.|TRBJ2-7
CASSPYNEQYF
TGTGCCAGCAGTCCCTATAACGAGCAGTACTTC
>.|TRBV5-1|TRBD1|TRBJ2-1
CASSLKGQGAEGSYNEQFF
TGCGCCAGCAGCTTGAAGGGACAGGGAGCGGAGGGCTCCTACAATGAGCAGTTCTTC
>few|TRBV15|.|TRBJ1-1
CATSSLENTEAFF
TGTGCCACCAGCAGCCTTGAGAACACTGAAGCTTTCTTT
>few|TRBV9|.|TRBJ1-1
CASSLGVQTNTEAFF
TGTGCCAGCAGCCTGGGGGTCCAGACGAACACTGAAGCTTTCTTT
>few|TRBV12-5|TRBD2|TRBJ2-2
CASGIAGGPSTGELFF
TGTGCTAGTGGGATAGCGGGAGGGCCAAGCACCGGGGAGCTGTTTTTT
>.|TRBV12-3/TRBV12-4|TRBD1|TRBJ2-5
CASSFSGTGGVTQYF
TGTGCCAGCAGTTTTTCCGGGACAGGTGGGGTGACCCAGTACTTC
>many|TRBV12-3/TRBV12-4|TRBD1|TRBJ1-2
CASSTQTDRDHNYGYTF
TGTGCCAGCAGTACACAAACCGACAGGGACCATAACTATGGCTACACCTTC
>many|TRBV29-1|TRBD2|TRBJ2-7
CSVGGGLAGGFEQYF
TGCAGCGTTGGGGGGGGACTAGCGGGAGGATTCGAGCAGTACTTC
>many|TRBV20-1|.|TRBJ2-7
CSADDSSYEQYF
TGCAGTGCGGACGACAGCTCCTACGAGCAGTACTTC
>.|TRBV24-1|TRBD1|TRBJ2-1
CATSGVPGDRAELNEQFF
TGTGCCACCAGTGGGGTCCCTGGGGACAGGGCCGAGTTGAATGAGCAGTTCTTC
>.|TRBV7-2|.|TRBJ2-2
CASSFPENTGELFF
TGTGCCAGCAGCTTTCCCGAGAACACCGGGGAGCTGTTTTTT
>.|TRBV29-1|TRBD2|TRBJ2-1
CSVEDPGGTRFSEQFF
TGCAGCGTTGAAGATCCCGGGGGGACTAGGTTTAGTGAGCAGTTCTTC
>many|TRBV6-1|TRBD2|TRBJ2-1
CASTGRVYNEQFF
TGTGCCAGCACGGGGAGGGTCTACAATGAGCAGTTCTTC